This T cell receptor beta chain was sequenced for a study of cytomegalovirus exposure and HLA in healthy donors. Notes on this clone: Antigen specificity is unknown.

General study results and limits: In a later analysis, at a false discovery rate of 0.05, about 16,000 TCR beta sequences matched HLA alleles. The analysis excluded some indistinguishable V segments, including TRBV6-2 and TRBV6-3.

Amplification used 60 Vbeta primers and 13 Jbeta primers. The protocol was immunoSEQ multiplex PCR, while the TCRdb copy is restricted to in-frame clones and leaves out a portion. Seen here are more than 60,000 clones, 80% observed once, and the top ten hold about 4.7%. The CDR3 consists of 15 residues. V was pared by 2 bases and J by 3 bases, with 4 bases of the junction left unmatched. The sequence came from a woman in her 30s in good health and CMV-seronegative. The chain has TRBV23-1 and TRBJ1-5, with 7 bases matching TRBD1. TRBV23-1 is assigned to the ORF class and has an uncertain function. The sample was PBMCs. Written as DNA, the CDR3 is TGCGCCAGCAGTCAACGGGACAGTCTCAATCAGCCCCAGCATTTT. Translated, it gives CASSQRDSLNQPQHF.